The present TCR beta chain was sequenced within a study of identical twins. In this sample, this clonotype turned up many times. The antigen remains undetermined. A junction end diverges from the germline sequence, so it may reflect a read error. TCRdb analysed the 5' RACE reads with MiXCR anew, one entry per CDR3 protein. The sample yields roughly 710,000 distinct CDR3 sequences, 5.5% to 6.5% seen once. Study conclusions and caveats: Conclusions relied on cross-sectional statistical analysis, not following the same donors.

Material: naive T cells sorted from blood. The sequence was obtained from a man younger than 30 in good health.

CDR3 residues: CASSLVVIPSHNEQFF. Here the CDR3 DNA reads TGTGCCAGCAGCTTAGTGGTCATCCCCTCCCACAATGAGCAGTTCTTC. This sequence joins TRBV11-2 and TRBJ2-1; D gene uncertain. The length of the CDR3 is 16 residues. Germline loops: CDR1 SGHAT, CDR2 FQNNGV.